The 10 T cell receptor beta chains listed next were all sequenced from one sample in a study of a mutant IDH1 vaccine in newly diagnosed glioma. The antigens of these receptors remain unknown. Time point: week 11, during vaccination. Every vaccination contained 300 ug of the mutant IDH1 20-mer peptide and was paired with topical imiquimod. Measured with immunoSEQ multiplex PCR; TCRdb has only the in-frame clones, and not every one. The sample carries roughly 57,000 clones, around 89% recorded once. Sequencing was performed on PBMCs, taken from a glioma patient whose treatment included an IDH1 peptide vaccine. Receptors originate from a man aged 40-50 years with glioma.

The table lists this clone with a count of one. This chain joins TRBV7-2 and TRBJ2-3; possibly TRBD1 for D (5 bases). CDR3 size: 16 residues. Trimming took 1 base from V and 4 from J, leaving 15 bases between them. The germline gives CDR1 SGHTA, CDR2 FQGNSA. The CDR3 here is CASSLGFWPGSDTQYF. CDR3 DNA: TGTGCCAGCAGCTTAGGGTTCTGGCCAGGGTCAGATACGCAGTATTTT.

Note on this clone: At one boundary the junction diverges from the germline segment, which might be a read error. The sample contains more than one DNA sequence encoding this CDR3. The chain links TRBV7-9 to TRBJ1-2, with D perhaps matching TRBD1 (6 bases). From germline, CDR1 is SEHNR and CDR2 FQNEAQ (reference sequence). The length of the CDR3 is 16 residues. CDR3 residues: CASSSGRDTRPYGYTF. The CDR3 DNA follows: TGCGCCAGCAGCTCGGGGCGGGACACACGGCCCTATGGCTACACCTTC.

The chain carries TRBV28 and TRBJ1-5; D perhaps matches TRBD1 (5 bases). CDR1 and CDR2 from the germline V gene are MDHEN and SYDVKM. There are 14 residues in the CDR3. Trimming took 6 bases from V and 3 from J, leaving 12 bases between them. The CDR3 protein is CASRRSGLNQPQHF. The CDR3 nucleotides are TGTGCCAGCAGGCGATCAGGGCTCAATCAGCCCCAGCATTTT.

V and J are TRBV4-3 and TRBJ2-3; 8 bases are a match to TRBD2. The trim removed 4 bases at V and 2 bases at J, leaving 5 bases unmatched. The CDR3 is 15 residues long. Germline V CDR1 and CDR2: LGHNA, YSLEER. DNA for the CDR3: TGCGCCAGCAGCCCAACTAGCGGCCACACAGATACGCAGTATTTT. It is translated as CASSPTSGHTDTQYF.

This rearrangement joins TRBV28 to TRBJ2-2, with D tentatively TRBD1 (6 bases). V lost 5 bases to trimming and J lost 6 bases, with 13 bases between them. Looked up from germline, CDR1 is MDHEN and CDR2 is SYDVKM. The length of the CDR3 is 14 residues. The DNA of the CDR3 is TGTGCCAGCAGTCCATACAGGGCTTCCGGGGAGCTGTTTTTT. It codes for CASSPYRASGELFF. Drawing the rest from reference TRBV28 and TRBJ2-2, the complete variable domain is DVKVTQSSRYLVKRTGEKVFLECVQDMDHENMFWYRQDPGLGLRLIYFSYDVKMKEKGDIPEGYSVSREKKERFSLILESASTNQTSMYLCASSPYRASGELFFGEGSRLTVL.

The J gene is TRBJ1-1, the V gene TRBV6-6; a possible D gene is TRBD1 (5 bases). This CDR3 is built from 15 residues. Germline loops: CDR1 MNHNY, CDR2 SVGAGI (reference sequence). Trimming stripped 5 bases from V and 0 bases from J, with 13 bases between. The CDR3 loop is CASSLGLEMNTEAFF. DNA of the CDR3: TGTGCCAGCAGTCTGGGACTTGAGATGAACACTGAAGCTTTCTTT.

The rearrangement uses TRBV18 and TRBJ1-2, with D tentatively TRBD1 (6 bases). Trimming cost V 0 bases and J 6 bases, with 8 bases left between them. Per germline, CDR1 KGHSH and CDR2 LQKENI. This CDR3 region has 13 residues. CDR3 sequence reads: CASSPPGGHGYTF. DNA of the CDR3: TGTGCCAGCTCACCACCAGGGGGACATGGCTACACCTTC.

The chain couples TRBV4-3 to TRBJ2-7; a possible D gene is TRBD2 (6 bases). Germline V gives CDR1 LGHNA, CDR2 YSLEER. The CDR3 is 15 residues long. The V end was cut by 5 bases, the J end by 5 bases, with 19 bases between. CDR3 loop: CASSSRRGYSNEQYF. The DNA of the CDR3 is TGCGCCAGCAGCTCTCGGCGGGGCTACTCGAACGAGCAGTACTTC.

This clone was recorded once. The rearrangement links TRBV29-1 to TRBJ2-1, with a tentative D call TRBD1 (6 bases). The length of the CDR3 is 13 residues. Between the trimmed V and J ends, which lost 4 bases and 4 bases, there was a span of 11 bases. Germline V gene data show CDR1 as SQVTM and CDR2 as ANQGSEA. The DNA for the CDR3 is TGCAGCGTTGCGTTCACAGGGTACAATGAGCAGTTCTTC. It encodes CSVAFTGYNEQFF.

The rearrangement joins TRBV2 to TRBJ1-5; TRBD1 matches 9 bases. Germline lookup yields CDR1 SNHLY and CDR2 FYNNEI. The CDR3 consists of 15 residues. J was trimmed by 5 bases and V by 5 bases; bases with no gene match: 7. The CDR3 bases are TGTGCCAGCAGTTGGGACAGGGAGGCCTATCAGCCCCAGCATTTT. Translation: CASSWDREAYQPQHF.